This T cell receptor (beta chain) was recovered during a study of beta chain features in type 1 diabetes. Whole-study findings and limits: Reduced insertions and increased deletions marked VDJ junctions in type 1 diabetes patients.

CD45RO/CCR7/CD25/CD127/CD95/CD27 sorting isolated CD4+ naive, central memory, regulatory and stem cell-like memory cells. About this clone: Its antigen is unknown.

Expressed TCRB transcripts were sequenced, since all the RNA that had been isolated was reverse transcribed. Clones were sequenced by immunoSEQ multiplex PCR, and TCRdb holds only the in-frame ones, with some missing. This table has 200,000 to 250,000 clones, less than 35% appearing once. V was shortened by 2 bases and J by 7 bases, with 12 bases between the two germline ends. Germline lookup yields CDR1 SGHVS and CDR2 FNYEAQ. The length of the CDR3 is 13 residues. The clonotype comes from a man aged 30-40 years in good health. Input material: central memory CD4+ T cells from blood. The chain has TRBV7-6 and TRBJ2-7; D call uncertain. The CDR3, as DNA: TGTGCCAGCAGCTTAAGGGTAGATGGAGAGCAGTACTTC. Residues: CASSLRVDGEQYF.